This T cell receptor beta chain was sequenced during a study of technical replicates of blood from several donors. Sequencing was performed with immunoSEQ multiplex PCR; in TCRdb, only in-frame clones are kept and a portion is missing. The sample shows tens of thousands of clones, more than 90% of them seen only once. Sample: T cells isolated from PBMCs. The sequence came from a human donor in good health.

Here the CDR3 reads CASSDVAGGVNEQFF. The CDR3 region has the DNA TGTGCCAGCAGTGACGTGGCGGGAGGGGTTAATGAGCAGTTCTTC. The J gene is TRBJ2-1, the V gene TRBV6-4; 9 nucleotides agree with TRBD2. Germline CDR1 MRHNA, CDR2 SNTAGT. V shed 2 bases, J shed 7 bases, and the junction held 6 bases outside the gene matches. The CDR3 covers 15 residues.